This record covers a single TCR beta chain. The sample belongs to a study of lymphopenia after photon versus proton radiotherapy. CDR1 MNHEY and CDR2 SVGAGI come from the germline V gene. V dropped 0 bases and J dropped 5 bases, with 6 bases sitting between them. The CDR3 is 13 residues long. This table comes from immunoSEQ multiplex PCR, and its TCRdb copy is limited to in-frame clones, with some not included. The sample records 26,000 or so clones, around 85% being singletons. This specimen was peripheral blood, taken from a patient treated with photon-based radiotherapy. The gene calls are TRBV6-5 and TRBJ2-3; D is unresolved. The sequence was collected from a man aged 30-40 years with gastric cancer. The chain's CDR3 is CASSYSTQDTQYF. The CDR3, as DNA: TGTGCCAGCAGTTACTCGACCCAAGATACGCAGTATTTT.